This entry lists 9 T cell receptor beta chains sequenced from one sample in a study of vaccination and CD4 T cells after COVID-19. Treatment reported: roughly 11-day PBMC culture with coronavirus spike peptide pools or control peptides (ViraFEST assay). Cultured CD4+ T-cell DNA underwent Oncomine TCR Beta short-read sequencing. TCRdb independently ran MiXCR on the PCR reads; one entry per CDR3 protein. This sample has some 11,000 distinct CDR3 sequences; under 75% occur once, and the top ten carry 7.5% to 9%. No antigen has been identified for these receptors. Sequences were derived from CD4+ T cells from blood, cultured in vitro, sampled before SARS-CoV-2 vaccination. The receptors here all came from a human donor who had recovered from COVID-19.

This clonotype appeared a few times. The chain links TRBV15 to TRBJ1-1; 12 bases are shared with TRBD1. The CDR3 is 16 residues long. Germline CDR1 is LNHNV and CDR2 is YYDKDF (reference sequence). With V trimmed by 2 bases and J by 10 bases, 11 bases remained unmatched. CDR3 residues: CATSRTGAGQGARAFF. CDR3 in DNA: TGTGCCACCAGCAGAACCGGGGCGGGACAGGGGGCGAGAGCTTTCTTT.

This chain links TRBV7-2 with TRBJ2-3, with 8 bases identical to TRBD1. Germline trimming cut 1 base from V and 4 bases from J; bases unmatched to any gene: 4. CDR1 is SGHTA, CDR2 FQGNSA, per germline. This CDR3 spans 15 amino acids. This CDR3 reads CASSLGTGFSDTQYF. Written as DNA, the CDR3 is TGTGCCAGCAGCTTAGGGACAGGGTTTTCAGATACGCAGTATTTT.

CDR3 nucleotides: TGTGCCACCAGTGATTTAGGGACAGGGAACAATGAGCAGTTCTTC. It specifies CATSDLGTGNNEQFF. The rearrangement joins TRBV24-1 to TRBJ2-1; 9 bases agree with TRBD1. CDR1 KGHDR and CDR2 SFDVKD come from the germline V gene. The CDR3 runs 15 residues. The V and J ends lost 1 base and 5 bases, in that order; junction bases with no gene match: 2.

The chain is built from TRBV24-1 and TRBJ2-1; 12 bases line up with TRBD2. Germline loops: CDR1 KGHDR, CDR2 SFDVKD. CDR3 size: 16 residues. The V gene end was trimmed by 4 bases and the J gene end by 7 bases; junction bases not matched to a gene: 7. CDR3 amino acids: CATSDRRTSGKNEQFF. CDR3 bases: TGTGCCACCAGTGACCGACGGACTAGCGGGAAAAATGAGCAGTTCTTC.

The CDR3 is CASSSQGGQPQHF. The CDR3, as DNA: TGTGCCAGCAGTTCACAGGGAGGTCAGCCCCAGCATTTT. This chain connects TRBV2 to TRBJ1-5; D possibly corresponds to TRBD1 (6 bases). V lost 5 bases to trimming and J lost 6 bases, with 11 bases between them. The CDR3 extends over 13 amino acids. Per germline, CDR1 SNHLY and CDR2 FYNNEI. Full variable domain (remainder filled in from reference TRBV2 and TRBJ1-5): EPEVTQTPSHQVTQMGQEVILRCVPISNHLYFYWYRQILGQKVEFLVSFYNNEISEKSEIFDDQFSVERPDGSNFTLKIRSTKLEDSAMYFCASSSQGGQPQHFGDGTRLSIL.

The CDR3 spells CASKSSNQPQHF. The CDR3 DNA reads TGTGCCAGCAAGAGTAGCAATCAGCCCCAGCATTTT. This chain links TRBV28 with TRBJ1-5; D unresolved. The CDR3 spans 12 residues. The ends were cut back, 7 bases at V and 0 bases at J, with 4 bases in the middle. Germline V CDR1 and CDR2: MDHEN, SYDVKM.

This clonotype has more than one count but fewer than ten. The genes are TRBV7-2 and TRBJ1-2, with D perhaps matching TRBD1 (5 bases). Germline loops: CDR1 SGHTA, CDR2 FQGNSA. CDR3 size: 13 residues. With 1 base removed from V and 5 bases from J, the gap between germline ends came to 8 bases. The CDR3 DNA reads as TGTGCCAGCAGCTTAGAAAGGGGTTATGGCTACACCTTC. Protein: CASSLERGYGYTF.

The chain uses TRBV14 and TRBJ2-7, with 7 bases fitting TRBD2. Germline V gene sequence: CDR1 SGHDN, CDR2 FVKESK. This CDR3 has 16 amino acids. V shed 4 bases and J 2 bases; nucleotides not matched to a gene: 11. The CDR3 region has the DNA TGTGCCAGCAGCCCGCGACTATGGGGGGGGACCTACGAGCAGTACTTC. This translates into CASSPRLWGGTYEQYF.

The genes are TRBV2 and TRBJ1-2; 9 nucleotides match TRBD1. The CDR3 is 14 residues long. V shed 6 bases and J 6 bases; nucleotides not matched to a gene: 8. The germline CDR1 and CDR2 sequences are SNHLY and FYNNEI. The CDR3: CASSPDRGGDGYTF. Here the CDR3 DNA reads TGTGCCAGCAGCCCGGACAGGGGAGGAGATGGCTACACCTTC.